The present T cell receptor (beta chain) was sequenced within a study of shared clonotypes between healthy human individuals. Germline values: CDR1 LNHNV, CDR2 YYDKDF (reference sequence). CDR3 size: 17 residues. V was pared by 5 bases and J by 3 bases, with 8 bases of the junction left unmatched. Assay: immunoSEQ multiplex PCR; the TCRdb copy retains only in-frame clones and omits some. Counted here are approximately 1.4 million clones, 95% to 99% occurring once; the ten biggest clones make up less than 0.55%. The receptor's source is a man aged 25-45 years in good health. The sample consisted of naive CD4+ T cells sorted from blood. Noted subset: CD45RA+ positively selected. The chain has TRBV15 and TRBJ2-6; 9 nucleotides match TRBD1. CDR3 DNA sequence: TGTGCCACCAGCTCAAGGACAGGGGAGGTTGGGGCCAACGTCCTGACTTTC. It encodes CATSSRTGEVGANVLTF.